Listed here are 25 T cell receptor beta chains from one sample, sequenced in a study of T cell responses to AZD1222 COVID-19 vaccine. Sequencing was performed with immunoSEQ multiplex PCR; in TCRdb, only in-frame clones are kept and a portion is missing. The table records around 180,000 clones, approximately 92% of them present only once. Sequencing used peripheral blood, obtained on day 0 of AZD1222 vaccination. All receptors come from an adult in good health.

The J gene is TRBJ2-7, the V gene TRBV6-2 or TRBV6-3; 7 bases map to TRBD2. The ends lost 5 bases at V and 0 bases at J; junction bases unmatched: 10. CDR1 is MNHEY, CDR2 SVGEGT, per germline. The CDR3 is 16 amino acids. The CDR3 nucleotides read TGTGCCAGCAGTCCCCCCCGGTGGGGGGGCTCCTACGAGCAGTACTTC. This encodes CASSPPRWGGSYEQYF.

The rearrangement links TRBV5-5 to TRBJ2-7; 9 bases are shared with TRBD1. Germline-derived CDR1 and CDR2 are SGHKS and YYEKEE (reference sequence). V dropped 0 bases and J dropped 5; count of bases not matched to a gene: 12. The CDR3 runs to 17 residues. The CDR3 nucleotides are TGTGCCAGCAGCTTGGCCTTTTGGGGACAGGGTTTCCACGAGCAGTACTTC. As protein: CASSLAFWGQGFHEQYF.

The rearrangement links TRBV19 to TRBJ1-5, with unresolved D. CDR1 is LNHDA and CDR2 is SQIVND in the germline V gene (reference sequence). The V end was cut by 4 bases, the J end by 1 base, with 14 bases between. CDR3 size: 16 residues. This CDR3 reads CASSTKTGVSNQPQHF. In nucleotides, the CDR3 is TGTGCCAGTAGTACCAAGACGGGAGTGAGCAATCAGCCCCAGCATTTT.

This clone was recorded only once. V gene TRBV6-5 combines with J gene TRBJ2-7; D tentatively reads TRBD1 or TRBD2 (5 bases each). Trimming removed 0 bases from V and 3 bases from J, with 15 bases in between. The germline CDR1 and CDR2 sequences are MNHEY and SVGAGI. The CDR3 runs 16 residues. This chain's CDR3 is CASSYSIGTDYYEQYF. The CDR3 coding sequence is TGTGCCAGCAGTTACTCGATTGGGACCGACTACTACGAGCAGTACTTC.

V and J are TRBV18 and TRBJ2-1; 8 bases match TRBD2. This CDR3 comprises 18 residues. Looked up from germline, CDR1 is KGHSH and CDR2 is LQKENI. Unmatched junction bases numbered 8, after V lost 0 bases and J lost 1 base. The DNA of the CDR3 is TGTGCCAGCTCACCACCGACATTAGCGGGGAGATCCTACAATGAGCAGTTCTTC. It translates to CASSPPTLAGRSYNEQFF.

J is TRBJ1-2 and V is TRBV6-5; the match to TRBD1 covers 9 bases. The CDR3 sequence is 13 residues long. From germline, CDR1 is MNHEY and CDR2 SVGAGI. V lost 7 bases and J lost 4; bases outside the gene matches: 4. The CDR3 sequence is CASNTGGAYGYTF. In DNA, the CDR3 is TGTGCCAGCAACACAGGGGGCGCCTATGGCTACACCTTC.

The CDR3 nucleotides read TGTGCCAGCAGGGAGGTAGAGATGAACACTGAAGCTTTCTTT. Protein: CASREVEMNTEAFF. The rearrangement uses TRBV6-5 and TRBJ1-1; the D is unclear. Germline CDR1 and CDR2: MNHEY and SVGAGI. This CDR3 has 14 residues. Trimming cost V 6 bases and J 0 bases, with 11 bases left between them.

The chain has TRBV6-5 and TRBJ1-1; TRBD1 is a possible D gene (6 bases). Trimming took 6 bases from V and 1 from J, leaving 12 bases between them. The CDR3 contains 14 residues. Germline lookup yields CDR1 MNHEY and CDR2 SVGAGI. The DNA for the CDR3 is TGTGCCAGCAGCACAGGGCTGGCGAACACTGAAGCTTTCTTT. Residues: CASSTGLANTEAFF.

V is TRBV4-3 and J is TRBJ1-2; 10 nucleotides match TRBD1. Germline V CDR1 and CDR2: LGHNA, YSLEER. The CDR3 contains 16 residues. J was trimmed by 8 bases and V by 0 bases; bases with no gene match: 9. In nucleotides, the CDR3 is TGCGCCAGCAGCCAAGATGGACCGGGACAGGGGCAAGGCTACACCTTC. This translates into CASSQDGPGQGQGYTF.

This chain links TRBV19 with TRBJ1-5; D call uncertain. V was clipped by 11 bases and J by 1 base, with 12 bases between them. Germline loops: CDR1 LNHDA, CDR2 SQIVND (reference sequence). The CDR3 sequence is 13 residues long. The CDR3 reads CAGSLTSNQPQHF. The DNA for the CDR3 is TGTGCCGGTTCGCTGACCAGCAATCAGCCCCAGCATTTT.

The CDR3 loop reads CATSREQGASNQPQHF. CDR3 in DNA: TGTGCCACCAGCAGGGAACAGGGGGCCAGCAATCAGCCCCAGCATTTT. V and J are TRBV15 and TRBJ1-5, with 9 bases matching TRBD1. This CDR3 comprises 16 residues. Looked up from germline, CDR1 is LNHNV and CDR2 is YYDKDF (reference sequence). Losses at the gene ends were 3 bases for V and 1 base for J; bases not matched to a gene: 4.

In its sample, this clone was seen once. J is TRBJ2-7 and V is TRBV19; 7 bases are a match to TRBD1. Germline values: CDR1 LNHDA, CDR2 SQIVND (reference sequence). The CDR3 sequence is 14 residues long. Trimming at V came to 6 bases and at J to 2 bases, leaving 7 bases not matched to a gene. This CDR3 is CASRDRQGAYEQYF. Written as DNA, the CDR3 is TGTGCCAGTAGAGATCGACAGGGTGCCTACGAGCAGTACTTC.

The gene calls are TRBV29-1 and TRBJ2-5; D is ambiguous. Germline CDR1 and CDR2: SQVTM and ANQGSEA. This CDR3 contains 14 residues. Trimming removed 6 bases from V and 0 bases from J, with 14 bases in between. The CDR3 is CSVTSGSYQETQYF. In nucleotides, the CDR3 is TGCAGCGTCACTTCAGGTTCTTACCAAGAGACCCAGTACTTC.

In DNA, the CDR3 is TGTGCCAGCAGCATCCGGGACACCTTGAACACTGAAGCTTTCTTT. It is translated as CASSIRDTLNTEAFF. The gene calls are TRBV5-4 and TRBJ1-1; D may be TRBD1 (6 bases). Trimming cost V 4 bases and J 0 bases, with 13 bases left between them. Germline values: CDR1 SGHNT, CDR2 YYREEE (reference sequence). CDR3 length: 15 residues.

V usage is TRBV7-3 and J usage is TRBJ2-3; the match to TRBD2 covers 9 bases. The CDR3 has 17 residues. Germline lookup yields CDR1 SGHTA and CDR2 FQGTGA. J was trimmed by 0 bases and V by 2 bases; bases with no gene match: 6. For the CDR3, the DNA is TGTGCCAGCAGCTTATTCACAGCGGGGGGTAGCACAGATACGCAGTATTTT. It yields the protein CASSLFTAGGSTDTQYF.

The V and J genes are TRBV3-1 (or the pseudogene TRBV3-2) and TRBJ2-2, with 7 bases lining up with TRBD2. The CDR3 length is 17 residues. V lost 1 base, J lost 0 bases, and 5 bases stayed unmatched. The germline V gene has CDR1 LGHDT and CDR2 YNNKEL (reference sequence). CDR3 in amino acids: CASSQGGGFANTGELFF. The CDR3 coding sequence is TGTGCCAGCAGCCAAGGCGGGGGATTCGCGAACACCGGGGAGCTGTTTTTT.

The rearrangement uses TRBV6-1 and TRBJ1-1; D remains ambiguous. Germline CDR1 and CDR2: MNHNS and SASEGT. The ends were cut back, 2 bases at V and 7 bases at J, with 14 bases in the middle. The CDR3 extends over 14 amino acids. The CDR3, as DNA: TGTGCCAGCAGTGAACCCCCTCGACGGAATGAAGCTTTCTTT. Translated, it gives CASSEPPRRNEAFF.

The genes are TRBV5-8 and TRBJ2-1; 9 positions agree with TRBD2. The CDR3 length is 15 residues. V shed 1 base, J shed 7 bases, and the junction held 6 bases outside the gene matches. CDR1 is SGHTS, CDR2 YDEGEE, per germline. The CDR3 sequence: CASSLRGGARNEQFF. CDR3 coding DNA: TGTGCCAGCAGCTTGCGCGGGGGGGCTCGGAATGAGCAGTTCTTC.

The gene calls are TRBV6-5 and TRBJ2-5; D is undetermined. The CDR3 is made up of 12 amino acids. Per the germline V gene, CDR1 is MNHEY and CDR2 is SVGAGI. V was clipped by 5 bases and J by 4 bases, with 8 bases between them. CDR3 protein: CASSPNGETQYF. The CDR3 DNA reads TGTGCCAGCAGTCCGAACGGAGAGACCCAGTACTTC.

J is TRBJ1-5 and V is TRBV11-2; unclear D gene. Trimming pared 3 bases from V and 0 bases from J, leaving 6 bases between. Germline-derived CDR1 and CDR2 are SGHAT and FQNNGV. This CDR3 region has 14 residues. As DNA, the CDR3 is TGTGCCAGCAGCTTTGGTTCTAGCAATCAGCCCCAGCATTTT. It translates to CASSFGSSNQPQHF.

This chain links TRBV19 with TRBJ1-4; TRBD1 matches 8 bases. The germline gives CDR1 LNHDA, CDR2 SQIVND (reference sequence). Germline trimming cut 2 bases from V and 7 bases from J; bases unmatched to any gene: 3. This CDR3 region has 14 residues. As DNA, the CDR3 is TGTGCCAGTAGTATAACAGGGGGAGGTGAAAAACTGTTTTTT. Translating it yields CASSITGGGEKLFF.

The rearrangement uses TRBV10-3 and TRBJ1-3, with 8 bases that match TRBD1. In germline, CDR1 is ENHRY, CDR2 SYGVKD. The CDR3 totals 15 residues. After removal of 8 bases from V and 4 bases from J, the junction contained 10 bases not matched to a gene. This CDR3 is CAISKTGAGGNTIYF. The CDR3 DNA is TGTGCCATCTCAAAGACAGGGGCGGGAGGAAACACCATATATTTT.

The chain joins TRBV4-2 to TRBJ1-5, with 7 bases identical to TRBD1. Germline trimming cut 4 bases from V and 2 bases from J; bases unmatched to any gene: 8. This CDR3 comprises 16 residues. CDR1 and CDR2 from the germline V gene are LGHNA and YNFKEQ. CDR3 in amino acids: CASSPHRGERNQPQHF. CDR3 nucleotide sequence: TGTGCCAGCAGCCCTCACAGGGGTGAACGCAATCAGCCCCAGCATTTT.

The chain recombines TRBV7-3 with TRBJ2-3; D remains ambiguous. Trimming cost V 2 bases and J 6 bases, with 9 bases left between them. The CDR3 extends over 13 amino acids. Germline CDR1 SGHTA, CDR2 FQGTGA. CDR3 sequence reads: CASSLGIQDTQYF. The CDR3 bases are TGTGCCAGCAGCTTAGGGATCCAGGATACGCAGTATTTT.

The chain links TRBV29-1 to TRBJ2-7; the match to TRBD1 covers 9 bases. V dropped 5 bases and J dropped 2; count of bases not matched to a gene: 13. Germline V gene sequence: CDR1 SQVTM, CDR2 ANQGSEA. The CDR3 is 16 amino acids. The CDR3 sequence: CSVSLQGAALPYEQYF. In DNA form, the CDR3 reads TGCAGCGTTTCCCTACAGGGGGCAGCCCTCCCCTACGAGCAGTACTTC.